Presented here are 25 T cell receptor beta chains from one specimen sequenced in a study of blood T cell repertoires in COVID-19. Some clones are missing from TCRdb's copy, which holds only in-frame ones; the method was immunoSEQ multiplex PCR. The data contain more than 200,000 clones, about 90% of them seen just once; the ten biggest clones take up less than 3%. The material sequenced was peripheral blood. Receptors were obtained from a man aged 25 to 40 with COVID-19, enrolled during active disease.

The chain has TRBV19 and TRBJ1-5; D gene ambiguous. The CDR3 is 16 amino acids. Trimming took 1 base from V and 7 from J, leaving 17 bases between them. Germline V gives CDR1 LNHDA, CDR2 SQIVND (reference sequence). Here the CDR3 reads CASSIGAALYRQPQHF. CDR3 DNA: TGTGCCAGTAGTATAGGAGCAGCCTTGTACAGACAGCCCCAGCATTTT.

This chain connects TRBV4-3 to TRBJ1-2, with a possible D match to TRBD1 (6 bases). V gave up 3 bases and J gave up 0 bases, with 14 bases separating them. The germline gives CDR1 LGHNA, CDR2 YSLEER. The CDR3 runs 16 residues. DNA of the CDR3: TGCGCCAGCAGCCATATCACAGGGTCGACTAACTATGGCTACACCTTC. It yields the protein CASSHITGSTNYGYTF.

The gene calls are TRBV10-3 and TRBJ1-3; D not certain. Germline CDR1 and CDR2: ENHRY and SYGVKD. The V end lost 2 bases, the J end lost 8 bases, and 13 bases lay between the germline ends. CDR3 length equals 14 residues. CDR3 amino acids: CAISEGFDMYTIYF. The CDR3 DNA sequence: TGTGCCATCAGTGAGGGATTTGACATGTACACCATATATTTT.

The gene calls are TRBV27 and TRBJ2-1; 11 bases fit TRBD2. The CDR3 sequence is 15 residues long. Per the germline V gene, CDR1 is MNHEY and CDR2 is SMNVEV (reference sequence). V shed 5 bases and J 3 bases; nucleotides not matched to a gene: 3. The CDR3 DNA reads TGTGCCAGCAGTACTAGCGGGGGACTCTACAATGAGCAGTTCTTC. Protein sequence: CASSTSGGLYNEQFF.

V and J are TRBV4-1 and TRBJ2-7; TRBD2 aligns across 9 bases. Germline trimming cut 0 bases from V and 3 bases from J; bases unmatched to any gene: 6. The germline gives CDR1 MGHRA, CDR2 YSYEKL. CDR3 size: 16 residues. The CDR3 reads CASSQEGRGGLYEQYF. CDR3 bases: TGCGCCAGCAGCCAAGAGGGGCGGGGGGGTCTCTACGAGCAGTACTTC.

This clone was observed a few times. V is TRBV9 and J is TRBJ2-3; 8 positions match TRBD2. The germline V gene has CDR1 SGDLS and CDR2 YYNGEE. Trimming took 4 bases from V and 0 from J; bases not matched to a gene: 1. The CDR3 covers 14 residues. The DNA of the CDR3 is TGTGCCAGCAGCCCTAGCGGGAGCACAGATACGCAGTATTTT. It codes for CASSPSGSTDTQYF. Supplemented by reference TRBV9 and TRBJ2-3, the full variable domain reads DSGVTQTPKHLITATGQRVTLRCSPRSGDLSVYWYQQSLDQGLQFLIQYYNGEERAKGNILERFSAQQFPDLHSELNLSSLELGDSALYFCASSPSGSTDTQYFGPGTRLTVL.

V and J are TRBV28 and TRBJ2-7; 8 nucleotides line up with TRBD1. The CDR3 sequence is 14 residues long. Germline trimming cut 6 bases from V and 1 base from J; bases unmatched to any gene: 5. Looked up from germline, CDR1 is MDHEN and CDR2 is SYDVKM. CDR3 loop: CASSFRGPSYEQYF. As DNA, the CDR3 is TGTGCCAGCAGCTTCAGGGGGCCATCCTACGAGCAGTACTTC.

V usage is TRBV18 and J usage is TRBJ2-7; 8 bases are a match to TRBD2. CDR3 length equals 14 residues. Germline V CDR1 and CDR2: KGHSH, LQKENI. V was pared by 0 bases and J by 4 bases, with 2 bases of the junction left unmatched. CDR3 sequence reads: CASSPPAGAYEQYF. The DNA for the CDR3 is TGTGCCAGCTCACCACCAGCGGGAGCGTACGAGCAGTACTTC.

This chain uses TRBV19 with TRBJ2-2; D is uncertain. The CDR3 sequence is 13 residues long. Germline assignment: CDR1 LNHDA and CDR2 SQIVND (reference sequence). The V end was cut by 5 bases, the J end by 5 bases, with 9 bases between. CDR3 loop: CASSLTSTGELFF. The CDR3 DNA reads TGTGCCAGTAGTTTAACGAGTACCGGGGAGCTGTTTTTT. Full variable domain (remainder filled in from reference TRBV19 and TRBJ2-2): DGGITQSPKYLFRKEGQNVTLSCEQNLNHDAMYWYRQDPGQGLRLIYYSQIVNDFQKGDIAEGYSVSREKKESFPLTVTSAQKNPTAFYLCASSLTSTGELFFGEGSRLTVL.

V gene TRBV4-3 combines with J gene TRBJ1-3, with 7 bases that match TRBD1. CDR3 length equals 16 residues. The V and J ends lost 1 base and 4 bases, in that order; junction bases with no gene match: 7. The germline V gene encodes CDR1 LGHNA and CDR2 YSLEER. CDR3 region: CASSQADRATGNTIYF. CDR3 DNA: TGCGCCAGCAGCCAAGCCGACAGGGCGACAGGAAACACCATATATTTT.

This clone was observed a few times. The chain employs TRBV30 and TRBJ1-6, with D tentatively TRBD1 (5 bases). CDR1 and CDR2 (germline): GTSNPN, SVGIG (reference sequence). The CDR3 extends over 13 amino acids. Trimming removed 3 bases from V and 10 bases from J, with 13 bases in between. The CDR3 loop is CAWSAEGFSPLHF. In nucleotides, the CDR3 is TGTGCCTGGAGCGCGGAGGGGTTCTCACCCCTCCACTTT.

This chain connects TRBV6-5 to TRBJ2-7; 8 bases align to TRBD1. Germline V lookup: CDR1 MNHEY, CDR2 SVGAGI. V trimming: 1 base; J trimming: 6 bases; junction bases outside the gene matches: 5. This CDR3 is built from 14 residues. In nucleotides, the CDR3 is TGTGCCAGCAGTTACTTAGGACAGGGAATCGAGCAGTACTTC. It is translated as CASSYLGQGIEQYF.

This clone came up once. The genes are TRBV21-1 and TRBJ1-5. TRBV21-1 is termed a pseudogene. This CDR3 comprises 16 residues. CDR3 nucleotide sequence: TGTGCCAGCAGCAACGTCGGGGGAATAGGTAATCAGCCCCAGCATTTT. Translation gives CASSNVGGIGNQPQHF.

The chain combines TRBV18 with TRBJ2-1; tentative D call: TRBD1 (5 bases). CDR1 KGHSH and CDR2 LQKENI come from the germline V gene. Trimming pared 3 bases from V and 11 bases from J, leaving 14 bases between. This CDR3 is built from 13 residues. CDR3 nucleotide sequence: TGTGCCAGCTCACCGACAGAGGAATGGAAGCAGTTCTTC. It specifies CASSPTEEWKQFF.

The V call is TRBV27, the J call TRBJ1-6; D is ambiguous. This CDR3 comprises 18 residues. Germline assignment: CDR1 MNHEY and CDR2 SMNVEV (reference sequence). V lost 2 bases and J 2 bases, leaving 16 bases between the germline ends. The CDR3 protein is CASSLQPQGRPYNSPLHF. The CDR3 DNA is TGTGCCAGCAGTTTACAGCCCCAAGGCAGGCCCTATAATTCACCCCTCCACTTT.

The chain has TRBV7-2 and TRBJ2-7, with D possibly TRBD2 on 6 matching bases. V lost 4 bases to trimming and J lost 6 bases, with 13 bases between them. The CDR3 is 13 amino acids. CDR1 SGHTA and CDR2 FQGNSA come from the germline V gene. CDR3 bases: TGTGCCAGCAGCTCGTCCGGGGGTACCGAGCAGTACTTC. Residues: CASSSSGGTEQYF. Drawing the rest from reference TRBV7-2 and TRBJ2-7, the complete variable domain is GAGVSQSPSNKVTEKGKDVELRCDPISGHTALYWYRQSLGQGLEFLIYFQGNSAPDKSGLPSDRFSAERTGGSVSTLTIQRTQQEDSAVYLCASSSSGGTEQYFGPGTRLTVT.

The chain combines TRBV24-1 with TRBJ1-2; no reliable D call. Germline lookup yields CDR1 KGHDR and CDR2 SFDVKD. The CDR3 loop spans 13 amino acids. The V end lost 7 bases, the J end lost 1 base, and 9 bases lay between the germline ends. The CDR3 sequence is CATSSILNYGYTF. In DNA, the CDR3 is TGTGCCACCAGCTCCATACTTAACTATGGCTACACCTTC.

The chain couples TRBV6-5 to TRBJ1-2, with D possibly matching TRBD1 (6 bases). This CDR3 is built from 15 residues. Trimming cost V 2 bases and J 6 bases, with 16 bases left between them. In germline, CDR1 is MNHEY, CDR2 SVGAGI. The CDR3: CASSYRLDRSNGYTF. CDR3 coding DNA: TGTGCCAGCAGTTACCGACTTGACAGGTCTAATGGCTACACCTTC.

This chain uses TRBV12-3 or TRBV12-4 with TRBJ2-3, with TRBD2 matching 7 bases. V gave up 8 bases and J gave up 3 bases; unmatched junction bases: 5. The CDR3 runs to 13 residues. In DNA form, the CDR3 reads TGTGCCAGCGGGGGAGGGCGAACAGATACGCAGTATTTT. Protein: CASGGGRTDTQYF.

The rearrangement links TRBV4-3 to TRBJ2-3; perhaps TRBD1 as D (6 bases). The CDR3 has 15 amino acids. Deletions cut 0 bases from V and 4 bases from J, with 11 bases between. Looked up from germline, CDR1 is LGHNA and CDR2 is YSLEER. CDR3 sequence reads: CASSQDLGGSDTQYF. The CDR3 DNA follows: TGCGCCAGCAGCCAAGACCTAGGGGGTTCAGATACGCAGTATTTT.

CDR3 sequence reads: CASSSSRTGVGTEAFF. CDR3 nucleotides: TGTGCCAGCAGTTCCTCTCGTACAGGGGTGGGGACTGAAGCTTTCTTT. This chain connects TRBV28 to TRBJ1-1; 7 bases map to TRBD1. Germline V gene sequence: CDR1 MDHEN, CDR2 SYDVKM. V dropped 4 bases and J dropped 5; count of bases not matched to a gene: 13. This CDR3 region has 16 residues.

The rearrangement uses TRBV19 and TRBJ1-1; 10 bases are a match to TRBD1. Trimming at V came to 7 bases and at J to 4 bases, leaving 9 bases not matched to a gene. Germline V lookup: CDR1 LNHDA, CDR2 SQIVND (reference sequence). The CDR3 sequence is 15 residues long. The CDR3 DNA reads TGTGCCAGTACCCCAGGGGGGACAGGGGCCACTGAAGCTTTCTTT. Its protein is CASTPGGTGATEAFF.

The chain uses TRBV28 and TRBJ2-7, with TRBD1 matching over 10 bases. Germline V gene lookup returns CDR1 MDHEN and CDR2 SYDVKM. This CDR3 comprises 14 residues. V gave up 4 bases and J gave up 3 bases; unmatched junction bases: 3. The CDR3 nucleotides read TGTGCCAGCAGTTGGGGACAGGGGTACTACGAGCAGTACTTC. This sequence encodes CASSWGQGYYEQYF.

The chain couples TRBV9 to TRBJ2-1; weak D call: TRBD1 (7 bases). The ends were cut back, 4 bases at V and 1 base at J, with 36 bases in the middle. The CDR3 covers 23 residues. Germline values: CDR1 SGDLS, CDR2 YYNGEE. The CDR3 coding sequence is TGTGCCAGCAGCAGCCACAGGGGCTGGAAACTAGGGGCGGGGTCTTTTTCCTACAATGAGCAGTTCTTC. Residues: CASSSHRGWKLGAGSFSYNEQFF.

The chain carries TRBV11-3 and TRBJ2-1; 9 bases line up with TRBD2. CDR1 and CDR2 from the germline V gene are SGHNT and YENEEA. The V gene end was trimmed by 5 bases and the J gene end by 6 bases; junction bases not matched to a gene: 8. The CDR3 sequence is 15 residues long. CDR3 nucleotides: TGTGCCAGCAGCCGCCTAGCGGGATCCGGCAATGAGCAGTTCTTC. Protein sequence: CASSRLAGSGNEQFF.